This TCR beta chain was retrieved from a study of shared clonotypes between healthy human individuals. In the study overall: Researchers assigned three CD4 naive, three CD4 memory, two CD8 naive and one CD8 memory plate to each donor.

On this clone itself: Its antigen is unidentified. Other nucleotide sequences in the sample specify the same CDR3.

This CDR3 has 12 residues. The germline V gene encodes CDR1 SGDLS and CDR2 YYNGEE. Trimming pared 4 bases from V and 0 bases from J, leaving 3 bases between. A CD45RA-negative memory subset and a CD45RA+ naive subset were separated from the CD4+ cells. General study points: Among the subsets, naive ones generally showed larger estimated richness than memory ones.

Clones were sequenced by immunoSEQ multiplex PCR, and TCRdb holds only the in-frame ones, with some missing. The top ten clones hold 0.3% to 0.4% of a sample with under 2.5 million clones, about 90% of them seen once. Sequencing was performed on naive CD4+ T cells from PBMCs. Subset noted: CD45RA+ positively selected. The chain joins TRBV9 to TRBJ2-3; unclear D gene. The receptor comes from a man younger than 30 in good health. Some clones in this sample may be carry-over from other donors' samples. The DNA of the CDR3 is TGTGCCAGCAGCCTGAGCACAGATACGCAGTATTTT. Translated, it gives CASSLSTDTQYF.